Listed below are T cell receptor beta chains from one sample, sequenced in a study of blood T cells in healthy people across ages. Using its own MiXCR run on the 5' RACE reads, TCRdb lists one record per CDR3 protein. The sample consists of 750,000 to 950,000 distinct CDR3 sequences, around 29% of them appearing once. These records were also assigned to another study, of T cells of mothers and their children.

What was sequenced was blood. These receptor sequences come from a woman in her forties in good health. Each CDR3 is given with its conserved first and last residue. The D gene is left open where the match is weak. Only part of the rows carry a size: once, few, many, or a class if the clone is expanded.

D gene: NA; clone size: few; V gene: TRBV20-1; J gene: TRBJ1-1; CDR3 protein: CSARAGGPNTEAFF; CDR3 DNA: TGCAGTGCTAGAGCGGGAGGACCCAACACCGAAGCTTTCTTT
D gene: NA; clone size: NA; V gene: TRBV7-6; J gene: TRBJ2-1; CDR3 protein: CASSSSLVEQFF; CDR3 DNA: TGTGCCAGCAGCTCGTCATTGGTTGAGCAGTTCTTC
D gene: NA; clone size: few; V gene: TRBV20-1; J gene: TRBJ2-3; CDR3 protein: CSARDGQGTGTDTQYF; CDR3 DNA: TGCAGTGCTAGAGATGGGCAGGGGACTGGCACAGATACGCAGTATTTT
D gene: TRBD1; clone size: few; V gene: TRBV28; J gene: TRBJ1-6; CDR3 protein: CASSPDRGSYNSPLHF; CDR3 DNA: TGTGCCAGCAGTCCGGACAGGGGCTCCTATAATTCACCCCTCCACTTT
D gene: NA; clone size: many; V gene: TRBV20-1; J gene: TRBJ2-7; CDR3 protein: CSARSLTHSSYEQYF; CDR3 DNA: TGCAGTGCTAGGAGTCTCACCCACAGCTCCTACGAGCAGTACTTC
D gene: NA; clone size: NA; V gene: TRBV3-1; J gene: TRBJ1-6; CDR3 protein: CASSQTDSTSPLHF; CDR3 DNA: TGTGCCAGCAGCCAGACGGACTCTACTTCACCCCTCCACTTT
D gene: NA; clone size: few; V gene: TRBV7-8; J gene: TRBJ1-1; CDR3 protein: CVSSPTTLAEAFF; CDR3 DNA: TGTGTCAGCAGCCCAACAACATTAGCAGAAGCTTTCTTT
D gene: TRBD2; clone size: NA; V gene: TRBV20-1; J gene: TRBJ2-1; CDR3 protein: CSPTPASGGGQNEQFF; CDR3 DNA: TGCAGTCCCACGCCGGCTAGCGGGGGGGGTCAGAATGAGCAGTTCTTC
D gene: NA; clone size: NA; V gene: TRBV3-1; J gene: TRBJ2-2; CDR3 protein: CASSQLPRGANTGELFF; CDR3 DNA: TGTGCCAGCAGCCAACTTCCTAGGGGGGCGAACACCGGGGAGCTGTTTTTT
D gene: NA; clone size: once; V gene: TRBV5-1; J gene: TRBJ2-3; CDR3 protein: CASSGRLASTDTQYF; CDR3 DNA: TGCGCCAGCAGCGGGAGGCTAGCTAGCACAGATACGCAGTATTTT
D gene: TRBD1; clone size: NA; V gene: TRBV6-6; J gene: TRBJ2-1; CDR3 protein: CASSGPGQEKFF; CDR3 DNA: TGTGCCAGCAGTGGACCCGGACAGGAGAAGTTCTTC
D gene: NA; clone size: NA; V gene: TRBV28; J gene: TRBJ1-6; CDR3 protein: CANSFQGMESPLHF; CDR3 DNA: TGTGCCAACAGTTTTCAGGGGATGGAGTCACCCCTCCACTTT
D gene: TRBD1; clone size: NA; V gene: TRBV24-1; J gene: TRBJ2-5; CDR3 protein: CATSDPRGQGQETQYF; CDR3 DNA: TGTGCCACCAGTGATCCCCGGGGACAGGGGCAAGAGACCCAGTACTTC
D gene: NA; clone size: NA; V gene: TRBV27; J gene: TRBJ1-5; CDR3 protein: CASSLEAYYSNQPQHF; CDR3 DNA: TGTGCCAGCAGTTTAGAGGCCTACTATAGCAATCAGCCCCAGCATTTT
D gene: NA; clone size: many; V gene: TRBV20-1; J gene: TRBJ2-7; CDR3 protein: CSARQGGREQYF; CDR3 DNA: TGCAGTGCTAGGCAAGGGGGGCGTGAGCAGTACTTC
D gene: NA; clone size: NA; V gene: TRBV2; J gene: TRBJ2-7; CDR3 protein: CASTPTRPNSYNEQYF; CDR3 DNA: TGTGCCAGCACCCCCACGAGGCCGAACTCCTACAATGAGCAGTACTTC
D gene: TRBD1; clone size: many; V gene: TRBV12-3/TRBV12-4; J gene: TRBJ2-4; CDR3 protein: CASSDRGSGNIQYF; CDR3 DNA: TGTGCCAGCAGTGACAGGGGGAGTGGAAACATTCAGTACTTC
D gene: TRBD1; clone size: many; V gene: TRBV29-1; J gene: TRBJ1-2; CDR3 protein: CSVEGRGPSRYGYTF; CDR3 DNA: TGCAGCGTTGAAGGCAGGGGGCCCTCCCGCTATGGCTACACCTTC
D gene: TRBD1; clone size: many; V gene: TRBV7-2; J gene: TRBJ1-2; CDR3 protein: CASSSTGTGPYGYTF; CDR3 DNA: TGTGCCAGCAGCTCGACCGGGACAGGGCCGTATGGCTACACCTTC
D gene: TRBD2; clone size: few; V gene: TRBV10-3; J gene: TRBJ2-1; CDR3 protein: CAISGQAGGSSYNEQFF; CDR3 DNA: TGTGCCATCAGTGGACAAGCGGGGGGTTCCTCCTACAATGAGCAGTTCTTC
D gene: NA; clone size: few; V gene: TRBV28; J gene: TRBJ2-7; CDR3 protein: CASSLSEGAQYF; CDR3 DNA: TGTGCCAGCAGTTTAAGCGAGGGTGCCCAGTACTTC
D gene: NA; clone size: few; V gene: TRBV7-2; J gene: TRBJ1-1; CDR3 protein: CASSVTGRTNTEAFF; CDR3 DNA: TGTGCCAGCAGCGTTACGGGACGGACTAACACTGAAGCTTTCTTT
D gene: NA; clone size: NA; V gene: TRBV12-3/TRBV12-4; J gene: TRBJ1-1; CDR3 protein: CASSLVGGANTEAFF; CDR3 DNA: TGTGCCAGCAGTTTAGTGGGGGGCGCGAACACTGAAGCTTTCTTT
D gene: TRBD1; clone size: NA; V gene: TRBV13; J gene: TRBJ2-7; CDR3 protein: CASSSNDRASYEQYF; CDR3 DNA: TGTGCCAGCAGCAGCAACGACAGGGCCTCCTACGAGCAGTACTTC
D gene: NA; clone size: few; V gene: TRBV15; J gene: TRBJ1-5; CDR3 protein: CATSRARTVQGQPQHF; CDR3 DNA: TGTGCCACCAGCAGGGCGCGGACAGTTCAGGGTCAGCCCCAGCATTTT
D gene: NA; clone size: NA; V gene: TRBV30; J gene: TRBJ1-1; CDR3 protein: CAWSPVNTEAFF; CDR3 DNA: TGTGCCTGGAGTCCAGTAAACACTGAAGCTTTCTTT
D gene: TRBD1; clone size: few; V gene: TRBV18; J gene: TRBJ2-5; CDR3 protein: CASSRGPGQGQETQYF; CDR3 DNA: TGTGCCAGCTCCCGTGGACCGGGACAGGGACAAGAGACCCAGTACTTC
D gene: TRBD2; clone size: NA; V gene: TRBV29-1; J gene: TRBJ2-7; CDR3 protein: CSVGRLAGGNEQYF; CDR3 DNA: TGCAGCGTCGGAAGACTAGCGGGAGGTAACGAGCAGTACTTC
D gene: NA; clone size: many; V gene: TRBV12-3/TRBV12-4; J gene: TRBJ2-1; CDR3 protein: CASRGGGPDEQFF; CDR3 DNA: TGTGCCAGCAGGGGTGGGGGGCCGGATGAGCAGTTCTTC
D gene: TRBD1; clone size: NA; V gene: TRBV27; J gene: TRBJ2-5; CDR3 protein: CASRTQGAEQETQYF; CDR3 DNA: TGTGCCAGCAGGACTCAGGGGGCCGAGCAAGAGACCCAGTACTTC
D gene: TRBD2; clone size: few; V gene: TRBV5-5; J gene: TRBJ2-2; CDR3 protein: CASSTGLAATGELFF; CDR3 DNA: TGTGCCAGCAGTACGGGACTAGCGGCCACCGGGGAGCTGTTTTTT
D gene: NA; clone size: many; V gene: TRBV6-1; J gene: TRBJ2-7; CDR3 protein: CASSDPSESSYEQYF; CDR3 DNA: TGTGCCAGCAGTGATCCTAGCGAGAGCTCCTACGAGCAGTACTTC
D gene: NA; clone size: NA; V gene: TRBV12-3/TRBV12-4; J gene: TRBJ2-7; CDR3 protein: CASRPAGQSRVYEQYF; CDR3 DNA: TGTGCCAGCAGGCCCGCGGGACAGTCCCGGGTTTACGAGCAGTACTTC
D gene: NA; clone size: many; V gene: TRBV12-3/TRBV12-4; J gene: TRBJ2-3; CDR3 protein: CASSRMGLYTDTQYF; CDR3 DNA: TGTGCCAGCAGCCGGATGGGATTATACACAGATACGCAGTATTTT
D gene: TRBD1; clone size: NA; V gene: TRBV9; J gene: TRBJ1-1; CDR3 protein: CASSTNGQGMNTEAFF; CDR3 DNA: TGTGCCAGCAGCACCAATGGACAGGGAATGAACACTGAAGCTTTCTTT
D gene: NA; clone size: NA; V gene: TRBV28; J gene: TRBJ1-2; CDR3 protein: CASSPSKDRLYGYTF; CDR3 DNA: TGTGCCAGCAGTCCCTCAAAAGACAGACTCTATGGCTACACCTTC
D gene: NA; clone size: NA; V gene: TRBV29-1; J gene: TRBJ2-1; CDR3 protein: CSVGSYEQFF; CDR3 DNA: TGCAGCGTTGGAAGTTACGAGCAGTTCTTC
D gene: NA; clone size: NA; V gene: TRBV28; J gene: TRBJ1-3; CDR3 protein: CASSLLSNSGNTIYF; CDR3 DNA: TGTGCCAGCAGTTTGCTCAGTAACTCTGGAAACACCATATATTTT
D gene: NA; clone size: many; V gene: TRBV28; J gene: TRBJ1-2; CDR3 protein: CASSADAGTDYGYTF; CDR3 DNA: TGTGCCAGCAGCGCCGACGCAGGGACGGACTATGGCTACACCTTC
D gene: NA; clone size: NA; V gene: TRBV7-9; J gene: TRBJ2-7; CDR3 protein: CASRFRGAGQYF; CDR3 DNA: TGTGCCAGCAGATTCAGAGGGGCCGGGCAGTACTTC
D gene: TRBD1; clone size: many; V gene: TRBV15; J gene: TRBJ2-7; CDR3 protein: CATSRDSGTGGYEQYF; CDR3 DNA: TGTGCCACCAGCAGAGACTCCGGGACAGGGGGTTACGAGCAGTACTTC
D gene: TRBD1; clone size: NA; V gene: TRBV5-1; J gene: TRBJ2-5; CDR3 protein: CASTTSGQGAWKETQYF; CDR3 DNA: TGCGCCAGCACAACATCGGGACAGGGGGCTTGGAAGGAGACCCAGTACTTC
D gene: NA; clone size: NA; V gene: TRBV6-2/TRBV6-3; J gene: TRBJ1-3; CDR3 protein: CASSYQGNTIYF; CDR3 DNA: TGTGCCAGCAGTTACCAGGGAAACACCATATATTTT
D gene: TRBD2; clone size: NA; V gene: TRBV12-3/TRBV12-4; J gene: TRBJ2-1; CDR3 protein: CASSAGTSEGKNYNEQFF; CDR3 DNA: TGTGCCAGCAGTGCCGGGACTAGCGAGGGGAAGAACTACAATGAGCAGTTCTTC
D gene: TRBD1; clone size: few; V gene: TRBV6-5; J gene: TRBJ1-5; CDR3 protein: CASRTGFLQPQHF; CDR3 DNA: TGTGCCAGCAGGACAGGGTTCCTTCAACCCCAGCATTTT
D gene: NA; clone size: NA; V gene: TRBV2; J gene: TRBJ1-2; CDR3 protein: CASSAGGYTF; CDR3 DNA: TGTGCCAGCAGTGCGGGGGGCTACACCTTC
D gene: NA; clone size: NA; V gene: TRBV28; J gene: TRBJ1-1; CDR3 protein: CASWLENTEAFF; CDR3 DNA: TGTGCCAGCTGGTTGGAGAACACTGAAGCTTTCTTT
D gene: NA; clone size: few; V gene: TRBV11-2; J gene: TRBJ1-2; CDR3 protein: CASSLDRRPNYGYTF; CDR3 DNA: TGTGCCAGCAGCTTAGACAGGAGACCTAACTATGGCTACACCTTC
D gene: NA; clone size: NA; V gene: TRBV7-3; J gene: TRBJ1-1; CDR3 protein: CASSRGVDTEAFF; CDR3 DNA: TGTGCCAGCAGCCGAGGGGTGGACACTGAAGCTTTCTTT
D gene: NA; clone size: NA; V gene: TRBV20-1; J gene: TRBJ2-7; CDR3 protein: CSARWGAAYEQYF; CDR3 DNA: TGCAGTGCTAGGTGGGGGGCCGCGTACGAGCAGTACTTC
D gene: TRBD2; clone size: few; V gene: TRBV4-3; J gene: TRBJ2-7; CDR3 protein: CASSQDLAGQHYEQYF; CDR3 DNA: TGCGCCAGCAGCCAAGATCTAGCGGGACAGCACTACGAGCAGTACTTC
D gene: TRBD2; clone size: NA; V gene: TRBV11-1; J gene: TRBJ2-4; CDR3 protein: CASSAIPGLAGGRPGSNEQYF; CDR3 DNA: TGTGCCAGCAGCGCCATCCCGGGACTAGCGGGGGGGCGGCCCGGTTCGAATGAGCAGTACTTC
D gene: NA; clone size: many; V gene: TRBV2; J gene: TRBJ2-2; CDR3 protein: CASSDFGVGYTGELFF; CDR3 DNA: TGTGCCAGCAGTGACTTCGGGGTAGGATACACCGGGGAGCTGTTTTTT